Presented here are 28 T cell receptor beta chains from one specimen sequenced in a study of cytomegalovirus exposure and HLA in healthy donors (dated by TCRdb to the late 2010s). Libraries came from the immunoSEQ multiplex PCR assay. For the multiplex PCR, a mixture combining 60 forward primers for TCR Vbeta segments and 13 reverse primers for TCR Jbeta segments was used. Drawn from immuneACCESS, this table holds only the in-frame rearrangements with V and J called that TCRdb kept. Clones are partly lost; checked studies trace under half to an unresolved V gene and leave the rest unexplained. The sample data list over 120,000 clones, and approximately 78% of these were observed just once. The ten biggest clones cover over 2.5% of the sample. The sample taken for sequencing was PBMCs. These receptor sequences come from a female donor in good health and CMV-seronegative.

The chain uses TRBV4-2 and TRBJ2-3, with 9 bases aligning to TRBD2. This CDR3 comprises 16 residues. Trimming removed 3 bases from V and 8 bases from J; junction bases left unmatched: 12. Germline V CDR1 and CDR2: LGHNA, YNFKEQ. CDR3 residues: CASSQTSSGEGGTQYF. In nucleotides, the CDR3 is TGTGCCAGCAGCCAGACGTCTAGCGGGGAGGGCGGTACGCAGTATTTT.

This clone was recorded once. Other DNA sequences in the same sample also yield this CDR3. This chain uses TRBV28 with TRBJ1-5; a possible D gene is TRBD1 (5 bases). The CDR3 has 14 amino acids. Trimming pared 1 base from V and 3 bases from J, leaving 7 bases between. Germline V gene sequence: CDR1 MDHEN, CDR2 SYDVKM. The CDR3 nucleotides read TGTGCCAGCAGTTTATCAGGGTTCAATCAGCCCCAGCATTTT. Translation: CASSLSGFNQPQHF.

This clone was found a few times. The CDR3 DNA reads as TGCAGCGTGAGGGACAGGGGCAGCAATCAGCCCCAGCATTTT. As protein: CSVRDRGSNQPQHF. This chain connects TRBV29-1 to TRBJ1-5; 10 nucleotides match TRBD1. The CDR3 has 14 amino acids. The germline CDR1 and CDR2 sequences are SQVTM and ANQGSEA. With 6 bases clipped from V and 1 base from J, the junction kept 3 bases outside the gene matches.

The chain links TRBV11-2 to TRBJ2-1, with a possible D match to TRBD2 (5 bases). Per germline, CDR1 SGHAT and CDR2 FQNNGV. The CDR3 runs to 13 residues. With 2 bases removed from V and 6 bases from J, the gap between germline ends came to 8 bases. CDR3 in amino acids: CASSLTGSNEQFF. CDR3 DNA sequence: TGTGCCAGCAGCTTAACGGGGTCCAATGAGCAGTTCTTC.

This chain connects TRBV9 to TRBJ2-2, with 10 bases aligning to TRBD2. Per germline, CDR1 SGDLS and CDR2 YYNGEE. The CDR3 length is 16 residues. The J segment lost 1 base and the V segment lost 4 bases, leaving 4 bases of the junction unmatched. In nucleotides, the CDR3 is TGTGCCAGCAGCAGTCGGACTAGCGGGAACACCGGGGAGCTGTTTTTT. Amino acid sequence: CASSSRTSGNTGELFF.

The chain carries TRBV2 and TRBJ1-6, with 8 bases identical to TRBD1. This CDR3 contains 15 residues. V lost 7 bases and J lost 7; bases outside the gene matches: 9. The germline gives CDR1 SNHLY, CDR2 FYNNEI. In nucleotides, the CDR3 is TGTGCCAGCACCAGACCAGGGGGCGGAAATTCACCCCTCCACTTT. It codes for CASTRPGGGNSPLHF.

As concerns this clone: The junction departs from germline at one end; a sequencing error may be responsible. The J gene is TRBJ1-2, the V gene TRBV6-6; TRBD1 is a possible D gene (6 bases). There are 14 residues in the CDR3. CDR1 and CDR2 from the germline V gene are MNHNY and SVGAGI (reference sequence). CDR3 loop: CASTFTGTNYGYPF. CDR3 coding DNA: TGTGCCAGCACATTCACAGGGACTAACTATGGCTACCCCTTC.

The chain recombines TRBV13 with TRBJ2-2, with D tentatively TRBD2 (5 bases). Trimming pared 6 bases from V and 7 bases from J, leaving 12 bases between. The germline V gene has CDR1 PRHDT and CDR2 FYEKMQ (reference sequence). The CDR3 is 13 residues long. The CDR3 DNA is TGTGCCAGCAGGGAGGACGGACTCGGGGAGCTGTTTTTT. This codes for CASREDGLGELFF.

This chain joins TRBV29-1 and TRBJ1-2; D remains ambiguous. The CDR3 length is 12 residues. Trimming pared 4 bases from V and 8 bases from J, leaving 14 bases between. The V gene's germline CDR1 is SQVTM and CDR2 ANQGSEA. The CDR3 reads CSVALGGQGYTF. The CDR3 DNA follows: TGCAGCGTTGCCCTTGGAGGGCAGGGCTACACCTTC.

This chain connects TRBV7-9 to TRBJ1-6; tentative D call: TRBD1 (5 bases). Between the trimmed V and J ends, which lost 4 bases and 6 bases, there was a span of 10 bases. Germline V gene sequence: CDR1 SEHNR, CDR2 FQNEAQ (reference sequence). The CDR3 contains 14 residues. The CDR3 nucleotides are TGTGCCAGCAGCTCGGGCGACAGTAATTCACCCCTCCACTTT. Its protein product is CASSSGDSNSPLHF.

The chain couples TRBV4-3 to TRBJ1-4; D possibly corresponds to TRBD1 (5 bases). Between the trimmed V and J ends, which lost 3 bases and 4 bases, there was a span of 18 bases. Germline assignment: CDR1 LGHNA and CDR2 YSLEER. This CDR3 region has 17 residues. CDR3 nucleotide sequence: TGCGCCAGCAGCCAGCTCCCCGGAGGGACGTTTAATGAAAAACTGTTTTTT. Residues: CASSQLPGGTFNEKLFF.

The CDR3 is CAWSGGGLGANVLTF. CDR3 nucleotide sequence: TGTGCCTGGAGTGGTGGTGGGCTTGGGGCCAACGTCCTGACTTTC. The chain couples TRBV30 to TRBJ2-6; no definite D call. CDR1 GTSNPN and CDR2 SVGIG come from the germline V gene (reference sequence). Trimming took off 1 base at V and 3 bases at J, with 10 bases between the two ends. This CDR3 has 15 residues.

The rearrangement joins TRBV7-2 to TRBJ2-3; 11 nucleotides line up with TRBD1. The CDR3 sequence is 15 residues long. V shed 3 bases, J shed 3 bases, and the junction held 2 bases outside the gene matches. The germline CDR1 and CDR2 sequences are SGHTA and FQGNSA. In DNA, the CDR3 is TGTGCCAGCAGCTTGGACAGGGGGCTAACAGATACGCAGTATTTT. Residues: CASSLDRGLTDTQYF.

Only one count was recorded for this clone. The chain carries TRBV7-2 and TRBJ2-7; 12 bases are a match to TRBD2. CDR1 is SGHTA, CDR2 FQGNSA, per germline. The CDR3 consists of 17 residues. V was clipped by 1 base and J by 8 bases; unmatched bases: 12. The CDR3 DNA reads TGTGCCAGCAGCTTAGGGACTAGCGGGGTCCACACCCCCCAGCAGTACTTC. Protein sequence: CASSLGTSGVHTPQQYF.

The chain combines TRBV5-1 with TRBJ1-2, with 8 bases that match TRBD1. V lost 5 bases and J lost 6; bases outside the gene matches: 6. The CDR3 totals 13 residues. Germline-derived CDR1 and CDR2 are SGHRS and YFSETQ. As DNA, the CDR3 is TGCGCCAGCAGGGGCGACAGGGGTGATGGCTACACCTTC. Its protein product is CASRGDRGDGYTF.

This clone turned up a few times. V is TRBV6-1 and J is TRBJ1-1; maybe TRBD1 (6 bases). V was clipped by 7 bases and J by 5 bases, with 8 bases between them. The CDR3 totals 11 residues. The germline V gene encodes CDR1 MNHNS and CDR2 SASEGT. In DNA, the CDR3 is TGTGCCAGCACTCAGGGGACTGAAGCTTTCTTT. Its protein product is CASTQGTEAFF.

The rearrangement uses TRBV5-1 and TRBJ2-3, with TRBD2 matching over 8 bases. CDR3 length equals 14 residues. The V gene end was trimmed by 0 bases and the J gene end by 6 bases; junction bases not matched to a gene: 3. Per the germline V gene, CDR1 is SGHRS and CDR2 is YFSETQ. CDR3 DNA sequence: TGCGCCAGCAGCTTGGGTAGCGGGGTGGATACGCAGTATTTT. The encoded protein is CASSLGSGVDTQYF.

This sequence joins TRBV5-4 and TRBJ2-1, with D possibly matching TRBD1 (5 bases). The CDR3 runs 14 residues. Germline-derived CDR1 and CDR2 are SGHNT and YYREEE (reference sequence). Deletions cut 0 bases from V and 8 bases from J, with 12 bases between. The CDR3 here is CASSLEQGRDEQFF. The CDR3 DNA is TGTGCCAGCAGCTTGGAGCAGGGTCGGGATGAGCAGTTCTTC.

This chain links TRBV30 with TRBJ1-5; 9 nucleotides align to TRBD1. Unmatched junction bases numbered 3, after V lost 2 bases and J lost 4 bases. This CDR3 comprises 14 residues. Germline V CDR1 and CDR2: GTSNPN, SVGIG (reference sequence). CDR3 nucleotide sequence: TGTGCCTGGAGTATGGGGACAGGGAATCAGCCCCAGCATTTT. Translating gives CAWSMGTGNQPQHF.

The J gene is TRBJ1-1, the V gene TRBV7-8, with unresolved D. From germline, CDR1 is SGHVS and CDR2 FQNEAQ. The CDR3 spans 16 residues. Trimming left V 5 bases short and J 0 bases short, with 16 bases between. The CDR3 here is CASSPHSGFMNTEAFF. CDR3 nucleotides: TGTGCCAGCAGCCCTCATTCTGGCTTCATGAACACTGAAGCTTTCTTT.

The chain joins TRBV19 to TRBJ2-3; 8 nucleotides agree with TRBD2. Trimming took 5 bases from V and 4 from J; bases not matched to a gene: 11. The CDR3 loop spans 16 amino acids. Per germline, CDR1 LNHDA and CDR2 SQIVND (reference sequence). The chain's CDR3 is CASSVRGTSLPDTQYF. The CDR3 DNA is TGTGCCAGTAGTGTGAGGGGGACTAGTCTTCCAGATACGCAGTATTTT.

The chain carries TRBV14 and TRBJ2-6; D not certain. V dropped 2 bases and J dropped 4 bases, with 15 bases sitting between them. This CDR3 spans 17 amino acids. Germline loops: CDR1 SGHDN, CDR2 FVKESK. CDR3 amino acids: CASSQWARRTGANVLTF. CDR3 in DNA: TGTGCCAGCAGCCAATGGGCCAGAAGAACCGGGGCCAACGTCCTGACTTTC.

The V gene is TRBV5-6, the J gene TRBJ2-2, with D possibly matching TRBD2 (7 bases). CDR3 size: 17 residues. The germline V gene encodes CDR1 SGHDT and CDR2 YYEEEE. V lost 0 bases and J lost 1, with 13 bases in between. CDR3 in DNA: TGTGCCAGCAGCTTGGCGTCGGGGGGCTGGAACACCGGGGAGCTGTTTTTT. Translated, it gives CASSLASGGWNTGELFF.

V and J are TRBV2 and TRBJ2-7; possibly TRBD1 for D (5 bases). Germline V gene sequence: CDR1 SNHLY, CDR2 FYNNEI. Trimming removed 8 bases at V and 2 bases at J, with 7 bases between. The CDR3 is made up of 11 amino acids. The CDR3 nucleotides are TGTGCCAGCGTACAGGCCTACGAGCAGTACTTC. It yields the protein CASVQAYEQYF.

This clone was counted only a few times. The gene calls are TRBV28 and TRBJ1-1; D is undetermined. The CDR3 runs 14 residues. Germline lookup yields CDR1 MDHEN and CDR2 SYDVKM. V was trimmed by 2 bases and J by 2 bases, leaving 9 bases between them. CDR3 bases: TGTGCCAGCAGTTTAGGGAGGGATAACACTGAAGCTTTCTTT. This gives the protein CASSLGRDNTEAFF. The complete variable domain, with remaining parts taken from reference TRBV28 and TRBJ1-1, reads DVKVTQSSRYLVKRTGEKVFLECVQDMDHENMFWYRQDPGLGLRLIYFSYDVKMKEKGDIPEGYSVSREKKERFSLILESASTNQTSMYLCASSLGRDNTEAFFGQGTRLTVV.

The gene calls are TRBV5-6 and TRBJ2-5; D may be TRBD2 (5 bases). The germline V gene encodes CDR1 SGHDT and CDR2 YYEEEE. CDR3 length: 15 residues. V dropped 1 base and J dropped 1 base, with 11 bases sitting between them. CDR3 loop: CASSLLGRSQETQYF. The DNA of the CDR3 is TGTGCCAGCAGCTTGTTGGGGAGAAGCCAAGAGACCCAGTACTTC. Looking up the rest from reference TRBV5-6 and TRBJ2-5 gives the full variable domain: DAGVTQSPTHLIKTRGQQVTLRCSPKSGHDTVSWYQQALGQGPQFIFQYYEEEERQRGNFPDRFSGHQFPNYSSELNVNALLLGDSALYLCASSLLGRSQETQYFGPGTRLLVL.

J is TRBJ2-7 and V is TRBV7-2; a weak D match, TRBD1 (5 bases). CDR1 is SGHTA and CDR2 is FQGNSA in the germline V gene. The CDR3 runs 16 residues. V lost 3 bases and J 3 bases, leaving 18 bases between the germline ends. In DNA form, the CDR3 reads TGTGCCAGCAGCTTTTTAGACAGCCTAAAGGTCTACGAGCAGTACTTC. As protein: CASSFLDSLKVYEQYF.

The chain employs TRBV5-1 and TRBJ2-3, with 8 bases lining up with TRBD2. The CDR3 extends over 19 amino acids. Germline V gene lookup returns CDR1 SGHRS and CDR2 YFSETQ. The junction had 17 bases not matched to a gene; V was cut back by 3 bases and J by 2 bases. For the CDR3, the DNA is TGCGCCAGCAGCTACTCACTAGCGGTCCCCGCGAAACCCACAGATACGCAGTATTTT. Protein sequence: CASSYSLAVPAKPTDTQYF.